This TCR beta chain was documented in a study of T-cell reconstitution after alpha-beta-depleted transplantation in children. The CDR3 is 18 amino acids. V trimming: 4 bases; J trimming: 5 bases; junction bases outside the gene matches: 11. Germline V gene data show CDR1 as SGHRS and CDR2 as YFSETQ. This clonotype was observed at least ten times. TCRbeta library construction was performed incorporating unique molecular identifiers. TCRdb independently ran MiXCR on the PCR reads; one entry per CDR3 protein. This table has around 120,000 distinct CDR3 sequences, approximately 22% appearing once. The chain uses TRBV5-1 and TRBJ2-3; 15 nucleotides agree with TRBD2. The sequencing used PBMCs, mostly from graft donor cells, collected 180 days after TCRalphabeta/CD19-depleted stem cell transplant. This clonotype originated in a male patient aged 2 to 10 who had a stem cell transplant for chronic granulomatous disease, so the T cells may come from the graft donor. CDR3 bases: TGCGCCAGCAGCCTCGGACTAGCGGGGGGGCCCTGGGGAGATACGCAGTATTTT. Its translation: CASSLGLAGGPWGDTQYF.